Listed below are T cell receptor beta chains from one sample, sequenced in a study of cytomegalovirus exposure and HLA in healthy donors. Produced via immunoSEQ multiplex PCR; TCRdb's table is partial and in-frame only. The data contain some 90,000 clones, around four fifths of them singletons. Sequencing input: PBMCs. The receptors originated from a male donor in good health and CMV-seropositive. CDR3s include the opening cysteine and the closing phenylalanine or tryptophan. A D gene is named only where the DNA matches it firmly.

TRBV10-3	TRBD2	TRBJ2-3	CAISGTSGSPDTQYF
TRBV5-6	.	TRBJ2-2	CASSADQGTGELFF
TRBV9	TRBD2	TRBJ2-2	CASSVPRGSGLTFTGELFF
TRBV10-2	.	TRBJ2-7	CATSPGDGNEQYF
TRBV6-1	.	TRBJ1-5	CASSEAGGSNQPQHF
TRBV2	TRBD1	TRBJ1-2	CASSPSRQGVIGYTF
TRBV10-3	.	TRBJ2-7	CAISDEEDEQYF
TRBV2	.	TRBJ2-7	CASSDPLSYEQYF
TRBV27	TRBD1	TRBJ2-1	CASSGTGYYNEQFF
TRBV6-5	TRBD1	TRBJ2-5	CASSTRSRGQETQYF
TRBV7-9	TRBD1	TRBJ1-1	CASTLTTGSDTEAFF